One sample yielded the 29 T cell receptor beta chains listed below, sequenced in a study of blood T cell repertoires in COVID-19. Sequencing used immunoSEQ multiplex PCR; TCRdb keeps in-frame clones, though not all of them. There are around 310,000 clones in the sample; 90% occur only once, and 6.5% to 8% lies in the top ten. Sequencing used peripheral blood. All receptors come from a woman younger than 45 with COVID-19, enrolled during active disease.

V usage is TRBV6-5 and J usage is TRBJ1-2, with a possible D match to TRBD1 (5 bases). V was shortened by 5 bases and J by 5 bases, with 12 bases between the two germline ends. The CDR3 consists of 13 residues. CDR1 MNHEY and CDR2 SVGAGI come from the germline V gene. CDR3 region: CASSKPSGYGYTF. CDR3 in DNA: TGTGCCAGCAGTAAGCCTTCAGGGTATGGCTACACCTTC.

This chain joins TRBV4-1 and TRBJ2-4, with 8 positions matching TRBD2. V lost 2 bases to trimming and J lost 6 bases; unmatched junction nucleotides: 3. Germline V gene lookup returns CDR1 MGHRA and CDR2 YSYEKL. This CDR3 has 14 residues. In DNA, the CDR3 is TGCGCCAGCAGCCAAATAACTAGCGGAAACATTCAGTACTTC. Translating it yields CASSQITSGNIQYF.

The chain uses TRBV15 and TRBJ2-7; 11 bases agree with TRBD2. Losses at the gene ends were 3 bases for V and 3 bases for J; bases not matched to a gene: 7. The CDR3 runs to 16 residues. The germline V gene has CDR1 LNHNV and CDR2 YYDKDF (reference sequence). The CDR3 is CATSRNLAGGFYEQYF. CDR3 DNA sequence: TGTGCCACCAGCAGGAACCTAGCGGGAGGTTTCTACGAGCAGTACTTC.

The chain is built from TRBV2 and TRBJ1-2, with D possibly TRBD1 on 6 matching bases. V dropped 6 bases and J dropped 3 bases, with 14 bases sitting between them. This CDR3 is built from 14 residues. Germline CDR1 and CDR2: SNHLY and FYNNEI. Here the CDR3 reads CASRRTATDYGYTF. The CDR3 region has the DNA TGTGCCAGCAGAAGGACAGCTACGGACTATGGCTACACCTTC.

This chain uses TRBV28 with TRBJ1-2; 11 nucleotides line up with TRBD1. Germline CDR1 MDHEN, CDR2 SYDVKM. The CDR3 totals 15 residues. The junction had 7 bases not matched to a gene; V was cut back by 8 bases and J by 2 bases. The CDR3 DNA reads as TGTGCCAGCGGCCGGACAGGGGGCTCGAACTATGGCTACACCTTC. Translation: CASGRTGGSNYGYTF.

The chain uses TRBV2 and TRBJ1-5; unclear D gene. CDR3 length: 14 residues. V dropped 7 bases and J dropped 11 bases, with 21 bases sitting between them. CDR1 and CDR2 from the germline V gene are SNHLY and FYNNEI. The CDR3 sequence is CASKGDTPRQAQHF. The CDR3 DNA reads TGTGCCAGCAAGGGAGACACCCCTAGGCAGGCCCAGCATTTT.

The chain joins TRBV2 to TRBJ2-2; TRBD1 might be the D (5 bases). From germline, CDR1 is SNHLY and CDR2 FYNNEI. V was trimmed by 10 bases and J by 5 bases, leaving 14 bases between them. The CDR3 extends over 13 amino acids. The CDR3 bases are TGTGCCACCAAGGGGCAGGGTACCGGGGAGCTGTTTTTT. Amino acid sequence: CATKGQGTGELFF. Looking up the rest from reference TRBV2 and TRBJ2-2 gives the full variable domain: EPEVTQTPSHQVTQMGQEVILRCVPISNHLYFYWYRQILGQKVEFLVSFYNNEISEKSEIFDDQFSVERPDGSNFTLKIRSTKLEDSAMYFCATKGQGTGELFFGEGSRLTVL.

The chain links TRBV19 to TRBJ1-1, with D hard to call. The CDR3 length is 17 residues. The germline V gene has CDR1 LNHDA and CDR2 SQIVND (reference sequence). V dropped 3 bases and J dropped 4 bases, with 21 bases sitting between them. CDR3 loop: CASSIELTSRVGTEAFF. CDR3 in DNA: TGTGCCAGTAGTATTGAATTAACCTCTCGGGTGGGCACTGAAGCTTTCTTT.

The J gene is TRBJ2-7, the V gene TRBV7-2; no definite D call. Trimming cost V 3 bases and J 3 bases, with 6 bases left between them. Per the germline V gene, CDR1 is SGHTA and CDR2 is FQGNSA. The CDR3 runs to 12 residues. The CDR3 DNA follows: TGTGCCAGCAGCTTGAACTACTACGAGCAGTACTTC. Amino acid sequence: CASSLNYYEQYF.

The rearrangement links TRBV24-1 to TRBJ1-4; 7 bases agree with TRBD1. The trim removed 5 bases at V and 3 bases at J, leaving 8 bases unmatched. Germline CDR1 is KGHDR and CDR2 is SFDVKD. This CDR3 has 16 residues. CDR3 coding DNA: TGTGCCACCAGTGCTGGAGGGGGCTTGGCTAATGAAAAACTGTTTTTT. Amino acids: CATSAGGGLANEKLFF.

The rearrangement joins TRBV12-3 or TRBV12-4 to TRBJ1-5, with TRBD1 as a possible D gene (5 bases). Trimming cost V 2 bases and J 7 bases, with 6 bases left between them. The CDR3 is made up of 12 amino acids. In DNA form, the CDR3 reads TGTGCCAGCAGTTTAAGGGGACAGCCCCAGCATTTT. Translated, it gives CASSLRGQPQHF.

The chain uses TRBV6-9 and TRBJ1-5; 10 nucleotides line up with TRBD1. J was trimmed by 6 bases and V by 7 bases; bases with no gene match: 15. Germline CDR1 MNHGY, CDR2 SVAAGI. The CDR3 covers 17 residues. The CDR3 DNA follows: TGTGCCAGCAACCTTAACCGGGACAGGGGATCGAGTCAGCCCCAGCATTTT. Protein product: CASNLNRDRGSSQPQHF.

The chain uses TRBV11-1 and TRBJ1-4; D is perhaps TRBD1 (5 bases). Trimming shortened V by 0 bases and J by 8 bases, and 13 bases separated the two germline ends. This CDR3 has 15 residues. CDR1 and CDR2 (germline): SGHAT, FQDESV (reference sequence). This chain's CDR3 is CASSLAEGIGEKLFF. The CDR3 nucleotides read TGTGCCAGCAGCTTAGCGGAGGGGATCGGCGAAAAACTGTTTTTT.

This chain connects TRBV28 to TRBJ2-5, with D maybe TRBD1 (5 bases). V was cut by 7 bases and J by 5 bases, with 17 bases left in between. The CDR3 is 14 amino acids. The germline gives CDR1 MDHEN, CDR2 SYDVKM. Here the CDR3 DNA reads TGTGCCAGCAAGGTCACAGGTCCCCAGGAGACCCAGTACTTC. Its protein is CASKVTGPQETQYF.

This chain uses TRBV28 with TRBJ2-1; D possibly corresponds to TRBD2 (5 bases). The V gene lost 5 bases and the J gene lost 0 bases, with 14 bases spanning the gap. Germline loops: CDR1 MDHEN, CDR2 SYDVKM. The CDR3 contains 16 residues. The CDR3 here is CASSLWTSLSYNEQFF. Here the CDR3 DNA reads TGTGCCAGCAGTCTCTGGACTTCGCTCTCCTACAATGAGCAGTTCTTC.

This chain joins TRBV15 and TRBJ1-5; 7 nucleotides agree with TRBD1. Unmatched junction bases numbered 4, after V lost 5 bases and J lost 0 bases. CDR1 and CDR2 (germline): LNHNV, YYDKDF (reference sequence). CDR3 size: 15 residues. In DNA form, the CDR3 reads TGTGCCACCAGCTACGGGACAGCTAGCAATCAGCCCCAGCATTTT. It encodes CATSYGTASNQPQHF. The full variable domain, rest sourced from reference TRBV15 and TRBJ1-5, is DAMVIQNPRYQVTQFGKPVTLSCSQTLNHNVMYWYQQKSSQAPKLLFHYYDKDFNNEADTPDNFQSRRPNTSFCFLDIRSPGLGDTAMYLCATSYGTASNQPQHFGDGTRLSIL.

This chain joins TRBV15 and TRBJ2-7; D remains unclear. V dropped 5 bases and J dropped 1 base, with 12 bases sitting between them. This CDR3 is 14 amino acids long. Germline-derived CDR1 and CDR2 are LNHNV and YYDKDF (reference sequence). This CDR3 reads CATSPLHLSYEQYF. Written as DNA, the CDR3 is TGTGCCACCAGCCCTTTACACCTTTCCTACGAGCAGTACTTC.

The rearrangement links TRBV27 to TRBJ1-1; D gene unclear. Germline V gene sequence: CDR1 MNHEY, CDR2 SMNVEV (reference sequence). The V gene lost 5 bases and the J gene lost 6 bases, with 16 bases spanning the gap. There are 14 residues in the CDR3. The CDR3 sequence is CASSPDLGSPEAFF. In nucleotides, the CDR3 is TGTGCCAGCAGTCCGGACCTTGGGAGCCCTGAAGCTTTCTTT.

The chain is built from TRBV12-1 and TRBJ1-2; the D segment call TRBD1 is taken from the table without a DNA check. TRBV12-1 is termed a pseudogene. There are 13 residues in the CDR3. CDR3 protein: CARDRGHAYGYTF. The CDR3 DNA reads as TGTGCCAGAGACAGGGGGCATGCCTATGGCTACACCTTC.

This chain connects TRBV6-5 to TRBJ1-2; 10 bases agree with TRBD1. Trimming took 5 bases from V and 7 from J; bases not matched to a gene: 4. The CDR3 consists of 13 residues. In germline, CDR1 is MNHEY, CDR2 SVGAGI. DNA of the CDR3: TGTGCCAGCAGTCCCCGGGACAGGGGTGGCTACACCTTC. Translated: CASSPRDRGGYTF.

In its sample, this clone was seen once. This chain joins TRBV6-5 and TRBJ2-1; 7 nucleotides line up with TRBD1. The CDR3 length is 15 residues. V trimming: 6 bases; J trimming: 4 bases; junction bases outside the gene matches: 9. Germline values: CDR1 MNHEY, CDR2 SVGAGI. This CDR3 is CASSTTGVRYNEQFF. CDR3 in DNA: TGTGCCAGCAGCACAACAGGGGTTAGGTACAATGAGCAGTTCTTC.

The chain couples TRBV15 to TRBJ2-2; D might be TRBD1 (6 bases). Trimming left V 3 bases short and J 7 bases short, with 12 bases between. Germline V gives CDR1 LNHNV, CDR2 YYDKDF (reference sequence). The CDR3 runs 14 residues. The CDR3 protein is CATSSTGSRGELFF. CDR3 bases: TGTGCCACCAGCAGCACAGGGTCCCGCGGGGAGCTGTTTTTT. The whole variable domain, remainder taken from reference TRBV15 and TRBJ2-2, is DAMVIQNPRYQVTQFGKPVTLSCSQTLNHNVMYWYQQKSSQAPKLLFHYYDKDFNNEADTPDNFQSRRPNTSFCFLDIRSPGLGDTAMYLCATSSTGSRGELFFGEGSRLTVL.

CDR3 sequence reads: CASSLSGNGYTF. CDR3 nucleotide sequence: TGTGCCAGCAGCTTATCGGGGAATGGCTACACCTTC. The V and J genes are TRBV7-9 and TRBJ1-2; the D is unclear. With 2 bases removed from V and 6 bases from J, the gap between germline ends came to 7 bases. This CDR3 region has 12 residues. Germline CDR1 reads SEHNR; CDR2 reads FQNEAQ (reference sequence).

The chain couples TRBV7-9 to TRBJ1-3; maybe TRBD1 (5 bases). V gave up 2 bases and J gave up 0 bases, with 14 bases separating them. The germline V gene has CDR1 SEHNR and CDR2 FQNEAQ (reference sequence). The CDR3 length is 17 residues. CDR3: CASSLRRDSISGNTIYF. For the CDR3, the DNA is TGTGCCAGCAGCTTACGGAGGGACTCCATCTCTGGAAACACCATATATTTT.

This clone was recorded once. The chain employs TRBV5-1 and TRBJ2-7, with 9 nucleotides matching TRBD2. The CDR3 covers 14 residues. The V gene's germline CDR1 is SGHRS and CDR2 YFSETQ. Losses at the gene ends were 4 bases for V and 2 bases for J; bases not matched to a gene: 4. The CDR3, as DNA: TGCGCCAGCAGCACGGGACTAGCTCCCTACGAGCAGTACTTC. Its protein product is CASSTGLAPYEQYF.

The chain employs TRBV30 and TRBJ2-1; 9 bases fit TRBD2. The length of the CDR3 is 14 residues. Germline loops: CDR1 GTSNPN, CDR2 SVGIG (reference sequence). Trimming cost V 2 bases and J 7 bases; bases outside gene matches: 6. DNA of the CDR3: TGTGCCTGGAGTCGTAGCGGGAGATTGAATGAGCAGTTCTTC. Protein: CAWSRSGRLNEQFF.

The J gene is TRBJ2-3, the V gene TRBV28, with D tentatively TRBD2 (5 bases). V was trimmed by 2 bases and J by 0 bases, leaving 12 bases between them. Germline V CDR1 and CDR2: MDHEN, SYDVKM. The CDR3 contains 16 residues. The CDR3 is CASSLIGGRSTDTQYF. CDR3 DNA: TGTGCCAGCAGTTTAATCGGCGGGCGTAGCACAGATACGCAGTATTTT.

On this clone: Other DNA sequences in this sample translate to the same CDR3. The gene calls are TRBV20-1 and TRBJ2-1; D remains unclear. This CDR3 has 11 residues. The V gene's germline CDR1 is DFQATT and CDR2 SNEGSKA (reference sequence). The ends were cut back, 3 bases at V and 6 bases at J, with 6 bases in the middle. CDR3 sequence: CSASTGNEQFF. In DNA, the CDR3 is TGCAGTGCTAGTACGGGCAATGAGCAGTTCTTC.

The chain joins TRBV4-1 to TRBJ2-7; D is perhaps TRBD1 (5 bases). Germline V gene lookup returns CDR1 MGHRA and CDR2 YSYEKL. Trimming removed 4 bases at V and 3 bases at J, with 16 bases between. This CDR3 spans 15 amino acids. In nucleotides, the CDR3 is TGCGCCAGCAGCCCAACCCCCGACAGACTCTACGAGCAGTACTTC. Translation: CASSPTPDRLYEQYF.